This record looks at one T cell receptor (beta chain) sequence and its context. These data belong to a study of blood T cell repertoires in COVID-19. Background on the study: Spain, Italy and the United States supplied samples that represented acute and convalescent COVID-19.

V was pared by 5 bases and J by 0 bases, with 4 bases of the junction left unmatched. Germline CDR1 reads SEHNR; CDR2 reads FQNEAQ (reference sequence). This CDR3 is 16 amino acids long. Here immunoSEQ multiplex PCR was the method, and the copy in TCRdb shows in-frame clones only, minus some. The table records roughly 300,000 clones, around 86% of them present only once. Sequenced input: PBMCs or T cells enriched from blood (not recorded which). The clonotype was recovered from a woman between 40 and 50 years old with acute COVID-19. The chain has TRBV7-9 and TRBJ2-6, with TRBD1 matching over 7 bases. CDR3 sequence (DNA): TGTGCCAGCAGCCGGGACAGTACCTCTGGGGCCAACGTCCTGACTTTC. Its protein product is CASSRDSTSGANVLTF.